Below are 17 T cell receptor beta chains sequenced from a single sample in a study of regulatory T cells in long-lasting Graves disease. Time point noted: persistent/refractory GD, antithyroid drugs over 5 years with positive TRAb. RNA isolated from PBMCs was used to make the TCR library. CDR3 regions were amplified by Arm-PCR using iRepertoire HTBI primers to build TCR beta libraries. TCRdb re-analysed the multiplex PCR reads in MiXCR, keeping a single row per CDR3 protein. The sample lists roughly 450,000 distinct CDR3 sequences; roughly 22% were seen once. Sample: peripheral blood mononuclear cells (PBMCs), taken when the disease was refractory, from a patient treated with antithyroid drugs. These receptors all come from a female donor with Graves disease.

This clonotype was picked up many times. J is TRBJ1-1 and V is TRBV19, with 8 bases fitting TRBD1. J lost 4 bases, V lost 3 bases, and 4 bases had no gene match. The CDR3 contains 14 residues. Germline CDR1 is LNHDA and CDR2 is SQIVND (reference sequence). For the CDR3, the DNA is TGTGCCAGTAGTATCGGACAGGGTGTCACTGAAGCTTTCTTT. Protein: CASSIGQGVTEAFF.

This clonotype was counted only a few times. Possible read error: a much larger clone is one base away. The V and J genes are TRBV7-2 and TRBJ1-5; D uncertain. The length of the CDR3 is 14 residues. Trimming removed 4 bases from V and 2 bases from J, with 9 bases in between. Germline V gives CDR1 SGHTA, CDR2 FQGNSA. The CDR3 DNA is TGTGCCAGCAGCTCCGTTGGGGGCAATCAGCCCCAGCATTTT. Amino acids: CASSSVGGNQPQHF.

This chain connects TRBV15 to TRBJ2-3; TRBD2 aligns across 14 bases. The CDR3 extends over 17 amino acids. Per the germline V gene, CDR1 is LNHNV and CDR2 is YYDKDF (reference sequence). The V segment lost 4 bases and the J segment 1 base; nucleotides outside the gene matches: 4. CDR3 DNA: TGTGCCACCAGCACCCGACTAGCGGGAGGGGGCACAGATACGCAGTATTTT. It is translated as CATSTRLAGGGTDTQYF.

In nucleotides, the CDR3 is TGTGCCTGGAGTGTCTCAGGGCTGGGCACTGAAGCTTTCTTT. It encodes CAWSVSGLGTEAFF. The chain has TRBV30 and TRBJ1-1, with D perhaps matching TRBD1 (5 bases). Germline CDR1 and CDR2: GTSNPN and SVGIG (reference sequence). V lost 0 bases and J 4 bases, leaving 12 bases between the germline ends. The CDR3 is made up of 14 amino acids.

The chain uses TRBV9 and TRBJ1-2; D is unresolved. CDR3 length equals 15 residues. V dropped 3 bases and J dropped 5 bases, with 17 bases sitting between them. Germline CDR1 and CDR2: SGDLS and YYNGEE. For the CDR3, the DNA is TGTGCCAGCAGCGCAGCAGTTCTGGGGATATATGGCTACACCTTC. This gives the protein CASSAAVLGIYGYTF.

As regards this clonotype: Its ends do not fully match the called genes, so a read error is possible. This chain joins TRBV7-7 and TRBJ2-2, with D tentatively TRBD2 (5 bases). The CDR3 has 18 residues. Per the germline V gene, CDR1 is SSHAT and CDR2 is FNYEAQ (reference sequence). Here the CDR3 reads CASSLALQEEIMTGELFF. As DNA, the CDR3 is TGTGCTAGCAGCTTAGCGCTCCAGGAGGAGATAATGACCGGGGAGCTGTTTTTT.

This clonotype was counted between two and nine times. CDR3 nucleotide sequence: TGTGCCAGCAGTTCGGCTAGCGGGTCCTACGAGCAGTACTTC. Amino acid sequence: CASSSASGSYEQYF. The gene calls are TRBV6-5 and TRBJ2-7; 8 bases agree with TRBD2. The CDR3 spans 14 residues. Germline V gene data show CDR1 as MNHEY and CDR2 as SVGAGI. Trimming cost V 4 bases and J 1 base; bases outside gene matches: 3.

The CDR3 loop reads CSANRPGAAATEAFF. CDR3 nucleotide sequence: TGCAGTGCTAATAGGCCAGGGGCGGCGGCCACTGAAGCTTTCTTT. The J gene is TRBJ1-1, the V gene TRBV20-1; weak D call: TRBD1 (6 bases). This CDR3 spans 15 amino acids. V was shortened by 4 bases and J by 4 bases, with 19 bases between the two germline ends. Germline V CDR1 and CDR2: DFQATT, SNEGSKA (reference sequence).

This clonotype was detected many times. In nucleotides, the CDR3 is TGTGCCAGCAGTTTTGGGGACAGGGAAGTGCACGAGCAGTACTTC. Translated, it gives CASSFGDREVHEQYF. The genes are TRBV12-3 or TRBV12-4 and TRBJ2-7; 9 bases are a match to TRBD1. The CDR3 is 15 amino acids. The V segment lost 3 bases and the J segment 5 bases; nucleotides outside the gene matches: 8.

This clonotype was found once. The chain is built from TRBV27 and TRBJ2-7; D call uncertain. V lost 2 bases to trimming and J lost 2 bases, with 10 bases between them. CDR3 length equals 14 residues. Germline V gene lookup returns CDR1 MNHEY and CDR2 SMNVEV (reference sequence). This chain's CDR3 is CASSLGQSPYEQYF. The CDR3, as DNA: TGTGCCAGCAGTTTAGGCCAGAGTCCCTACGAGCAGTACTTC.

This clonotype was seen at least ten times. This sequence joins TRBV11-2 and TRBJ2-7, with D possibly called TRBD1 or TRBD2 (6 bases each). This CDR3 comprises 13 residues. The V end was cut by 3 bases, the J end by 5 bases, with 11 bases between. Germline V CDR1 and CDR2: SGHAT, FQNNGV. The CDR3 protein is CASSLKGGNEQYF. The CDR3 region has the DNA TGTGCCAGCAGCTTGAAAGGGGGGAACGAGCAGTACTTC.

This clonotype was counted ten times or more. This chain joins TRBV6-1 and TRBJ1-5; 8 bases line up with TRBD1. The CDR3 covers 17 residues. Trimming cost V 4 bases and J 3 bases; bases outside gene matches: 11. Germline V lookup: CDR1 MNHNS, CDR2 SASEGT. In DNA form, the CDR3 reads TGTGCCAGCAGTGCCGGGACAGGAGAAAGACTCAATCAGCCCCAGCATTTT. It is translated as CASSAGTGERLNQPQHF.

This clonotype was observed at least ten times. The V gene is TRBV6-2 or TRBV6-3, the J gene TRBJ2-7; D might be TRBD2 (5 bases). Germline V gene data show CDR1 as MNHEY and CDR2 as SVGEGT. V lost 5 bases, J lost 7 bases, and 9 bases lay in between. The CDR3 runs to 11 residues. The chain's CDR3 is CASSRAGEQYF. CDR3 DNA sequence: TGTGCCAGCAGTCGTGCGGGTGAGCAGTACTTC.

The chain is built from TRBV14 and TRBJ2-7; D remains ambiguous. The germline V gene has CDR1 SGHDN and CDR2 FVKESK. Deletions cut 1 base from V and 5 bases from J, with 6 bases between. This CDR3 has 12 amino acids. Here the CDR3 reads CASSQVVHEQYF. CDR3 DNA sequence: TGTGCCAGCAGCCAAGTGGTCCACGAGCAGTACTTC.

This chain joins TRBV2 and TRBJ2-7; the match to TRBD2 covers 12 bases. Germline CDR1 and CDR2: SNHLY and FYNNEI. The CDR3 totals 15 residues. With 6 bases clipped from V and 4 bases from J, the junction kept 7 bases outside the gene matches. The CDR3 sequence is CASSSAGTSGYEQYF. The CDR3 DNA is TGTGCCAGCAGCTCAGCCGGGACTAGCGGGTACGAGCAGTACTTC.

Ten or more counts support this clonotype. The J gene is TRBJ2-5, the V gene TRBV6-2 or TRBV6-3; 9 bases align to TRBD1. V lost 4 bases and J lost 5; bases outside the gene matches: 2. The CDR3 totals 13 residues. Germline CDR1 MNHEY, CDR2 SVGEGT. The CDR3 loop is CASSWTGAETQYF. DNA of the CDR3: TGTGCCAGCAGTTGGACAGGGGCTGAGACCCAGTACTTC.

This chain joins TRBV12-3 or TRBV12-4 and TRBJ1-5; D is undetermined. Trimming removed 5 bases from V and 5 bases from J, with 7 bases in between. CDR3 length: 12 amino acids. The CDR3 reads CASSVEDQPQHF. The CDR3 DNA follows: TGTGCCAGCAGTGTGGAGGATCAGCCCCAGCATTTT.